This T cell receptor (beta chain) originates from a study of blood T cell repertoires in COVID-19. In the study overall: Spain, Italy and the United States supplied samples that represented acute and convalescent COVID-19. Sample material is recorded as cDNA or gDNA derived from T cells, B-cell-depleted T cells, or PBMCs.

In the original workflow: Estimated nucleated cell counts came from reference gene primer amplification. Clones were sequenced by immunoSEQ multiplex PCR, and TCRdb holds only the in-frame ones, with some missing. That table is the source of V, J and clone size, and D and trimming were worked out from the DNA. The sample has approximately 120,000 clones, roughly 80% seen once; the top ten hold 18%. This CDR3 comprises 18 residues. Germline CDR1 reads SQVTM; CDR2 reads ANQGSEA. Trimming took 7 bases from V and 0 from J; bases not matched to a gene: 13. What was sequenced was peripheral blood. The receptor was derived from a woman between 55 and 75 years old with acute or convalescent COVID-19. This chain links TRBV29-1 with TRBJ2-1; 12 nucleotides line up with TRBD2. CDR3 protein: CSAKGGLAGGSSYNEQFF. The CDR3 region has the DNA TGCAGCGCAAAGGGTGGCCTAGCGGGAGGGAGCTCCTACAATGAGCAGTTCTTC.